These 16 T cell receptor beta chains originate from one sample sequenced in a study of CD8 T cells in Susac syndrome. When the RNA was reverse transcribed, random hexamers were used with an input of roughly 0.45 to 1 ug. TCRdb independently ran MiXCR on the immunoSEQ multiplex PCR reads; one entry per CDR3 protein. The sample lists tens of thousands of distinct CDR3 sequences; roughly 93% were seen once. The specimen sequenced was CD4+ T cells from PBMCs. The receptors come from a human donor with Susac syndrome.

The V gene is TRBV6-1, the J gene TRBJ2-7; D gene uncertain. V was trimmed by 1 base and J by 4 bases, leaving 2 bases between them. The CDR3 length is 11 residues. Per germline, CDR1 MNHNS and CDR2 SASEGT. The CDR3 loop reads CASSEGYEQYF. Here the CDR3 DNA reads TGTGCCAGCAGTGAAGGATACGAGCAGTACTTC.

This chain uses TRBV9 with TRBJ2-4; the match to TRBD2 covers 7 bases. CDR3 length equals 14 residues. Germline CDR1 and CDR2: SGDLS and YYNGEE. Unmatched junction bases numbered 9, after V lost 4 bases and J lost 8 bases. The CDR3 region has the DNA TGTGCCAGCAGCCCCCGGGGGGATTCAGACATTCAGTACTTC. Amino acids: CASSPRGDSDIQYF.

The chain is built from TRBV27 and TRBJ2-2; TRBD1 matches 7 bases. V was pared by 5 bases and J by 0 bases, with 6 bases of the junction left unmatched. This CDR3 region has 16 residues. The germline CDR1 and CDR2 sequences are MNHEY and SMNVEV (reference sequence). CDR3 in DNA: TGTGCCAGCAGTAAACAGGGGAATTCGAACACCGGGGAGCTGTTTTTT. Translating gives CASSKQGNSNTGELFF.

The chain links TRBV12-5 to TRBJ2-1; D might be TRBD1 (6 bases). Germline loops: CDR1 LGHNT, CDR2 FRNRAP. The germline V and J ends were trimmed by 5 bases and 5 bases, with 13 bases remaining between them. This CDR3 is built from 14 residues. The CDR3 here is CASGPSRGDNEQFF. CDR3 in DNA: TGTGCTAGTGGTCCTAGCAGGGGAGACAATGAGCAGTTCTTC.

The chain uses TRBV18 and TRBJ2-2, with a tentative D call TRBD1 (7 bases). V was clipped by 0 bases and J by 0 bases, with 8 bases between them. This CDR3 has 16 residues. Germline V CDR1 and CDR2: KGHSH, LQKENI. In DNA form, the CDR3 reads TGTGCCAGCTCACCACCCAGGGGGGCGAACACCGGGGAGCTGTTTTTT. Its translation is CASSPPRGANTGELFF. The complete variable domain, with remaining parts taken from reference TRBV18 and TRBJ2-2, reads NAGVMQNPRHLVRRRGQEARLRCSPMKGHSHVYWYRQLPEEGLKFMVYLQKENIIDESGMPKERFSAEFPKEGPSILRIQQVVRGDSAAYFCASSPPRGANTGELFFGEGSRLTVL.

This chain links TRBV7-2 with TRBJ2-1; D is uncertain. The CDR3 covers 13 residues. V lost 5 bases and J 5 bases, leaving 10 bases between the germline ends. CDR1 and CDR2 (germline): SGHTA, FQGNSA. The CDR3 nucleotides read TGTGCCAGCAGCCTACGGAGAGACAATGAGCAGTTCTTC. Protein sequence: CASSLRRDNEQFF.

The chain employs TRBV4-2 and TRBJ2-7, with D possibly being TRBD2 (5 bases). Between the trimmed V and J ends, which lost 4 bases and 1 base, there was a span of 11 bases. The germline V gene has CDR1 LGHNA and CDR2 YNFKEQ. CDR3 length: 14 residues. The CDR3 DNA follows: TGTGCCAGCAGCCCCCAAGGCGGGTCCTACGAGCAGTACTTC. As protein: CASSPQGGSYEQYF.

The J gene is TRBJ2-1, the V gene TRBV18; D unclear. Between the trimmed V and J ends, which lost 2 bases and 5 bases, there was a span of 7 bases. In germline, CDR1 is KGHSH, CDR2 LQKENI. This CDR3 has 13 amino acids. The CDR3 nucleotides read TGTGCCAGCTCACCAGCAGGAAACAATGAGCAGTTCTTC. The encoded protein is CASSPAGNNEQFF.

The J gene is TRBJ2-5, the V gene TRBV11-3; 7 bases match TRBD2. Germline V gives CDR1 SGHNT, CDR2 YENEEA. V lost 3 bases, J lost 5 bases, and 9 bases stayed unmatched. The CDR3 consists of 15 residues. The DNA of the CDR3 is TGTGCCAGCAGCTTCGGCAGGGAGGGCCCGGAGACCCAGTACTTC. Protein: CASSFGREGPETQYF.

This chain joins TRBV18 and TRBJ2-5; no clear D. The CDR3 covers 16 residues. Germline lookup yields CDR1 KGHSH and CDR2 LQKENI. Trimming shortened V by 3 bases and J by 7 bases, and 21 bases separated the two germline ends. The CDR3 coding sequence is TGTGCCAGCTCACCCGCGGTGGACGGCCCCCATGGGACCCAGTACTTC. Translation: CASSPAVDGPHGTQYF.

The gene calls are TRBV28 and TRBJ2-7, with no clear D. Germline CDR1 MDHEN, CDR2 SYDVKM. V shed 5 bases and J shed 2 bases, with 13 bases lying between them. CDR3 length: 14 residues. The CDR3: CASSRLVRTYEQYF. CDR3 nucleotides: TGTGCCAGCAGTCGCCTCGTCAGAACCTACGAGCAGTACTTC.

The rearrangement joins TRBV19 to TRBJ2-1; tentatively, D is TRBD1 (5 bases). This CDR3 spans 13 amino acids. The ends were cut back, 3 bases at V and 9 bases at J, with 12 bases in the middle. Germline CDR1 and CDR2: LNHDA and SQIVND (reference sequence). The CDR3: CASSISDRAEQFF. In DNA, the CDR3 is TGTGCCAGTAGTATCTCCGACAGAGCTGAGCAGTTCTTC.

This chain joins TRBV7-2 and TRBJ2-1; 7 bases line up with TRBD1. The CDR3 is 16 amino acids. Losses at the gene ends were 5 bases for V and 8 bases for J; bases not matched to a gene: 15. Looked up from germline, CDR1 is SGHTA and CDR2 is FQGNSA. CDR3 sequence: CASSGYRTGLGDEQFF. In DNA form, the CDR3 reads TGTGCCAGCAGCGGATATCGGACAGGACTCGGGGATGAGCAGTTCTTC.

The chain employs TRBV6-5 and TRBJ1-3, with D perhaps TRBD1 (6 bases). Germline V gene data show CDR1 as MNHEY and CDR2 as SVGAGI. CDR3 length: 14 residues. The V end lost 4 bases, the J end lost 3 bases, and 10 bases lay between the germline ends. The CDR3 coding sequence is TGTGCCAGCAGTTGGACAGAGATTGGAAACACCATATATTTT. It encodes CASSWTEIGNTIYF.

The J gene is TRBJ2-1, the V gene TRBV10-3, with a weak D call TRBD2 (5 bases). Germline V gene lookup returns CDR1 ENHRY and CDR2 SYGVKD. The CDR3 covers 17 residues. V lost 0 bases to trimming and J lost 0 bases, with 12 bases between them. The CDR3 DNA follows: TGTGCCATCAGTGAGTCGCGGGCGCGGGCCTCCTACAATGAGCAGTTCTTC. It is translated as CAISESRARASYNEQFF.

This chain links TRBV7-8 with TRBJ2-2; 10 bases fit TRBD1. Unmatched junction bases numbered 9, after V lost 4 bases and J lost 4 bases. CDR3 length: 17 residues. Germline CDR1 and CDR2: SGHVS and FQNEAQ. CDR3 loop: CASSYFRDRGGTGELFF. As DNA, the CDR3 is TGTGCCAGCAGCTATTTCCGGGACAGGGGAGGCACCGGGGAGCTGTTTTTT.